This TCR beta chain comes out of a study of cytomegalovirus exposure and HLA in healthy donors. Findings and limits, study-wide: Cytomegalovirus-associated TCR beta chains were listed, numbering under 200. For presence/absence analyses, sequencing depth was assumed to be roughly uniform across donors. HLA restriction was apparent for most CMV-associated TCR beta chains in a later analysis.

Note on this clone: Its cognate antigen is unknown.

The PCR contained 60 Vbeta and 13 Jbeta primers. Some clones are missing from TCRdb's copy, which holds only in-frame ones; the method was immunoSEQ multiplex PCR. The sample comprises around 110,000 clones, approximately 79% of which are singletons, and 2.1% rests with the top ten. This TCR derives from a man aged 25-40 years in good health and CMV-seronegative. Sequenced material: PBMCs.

CDR3 sequence (DNA): TGTGCCAGCAGCGTATATGGCACAGAGAACACTGAAGCTTTCTTT. It specifies CASSVYGTENTEAFF. V and J are TRBV9 and TRBJ1-1; D remains ambiguous. This CDR3 comprises 15 residues. The V and J ends lost 1 base and 1 base respectively, with 11 bases between them. CDR1 and CDR2 from the germline V gene are SGDLS and YYNGEE. The full variable domain, completed using reference TRBV9 and TRBJ1-1, is DSGVTQTPKHLITATGQRVTLRCSPRSGDLSVYWYQQSLDQGLQFLIQYYNGEERAKGNILERFSAQQFPDLHSELNLSSLELGDSALYFCASSVYGTENTEAFFGQGTRLTVV.